These 25 T cell receptor beta chains share one sample of origin, sequenced in a study of blood T cell repertoires in COVID-19. The assay was immunoSEQ multiplex PCR, and TCRdb's table has in-frame clones only and misses some. The data show under 350,000 clones, 65% to 90% seen once. The material sequenced was PBMCs or T cells enriched from blood (not recorded which). These receptors all come from a woman between 40 and 55 years old with acute COVID-19.

This CDR3 reads CASSTGTVKNEKLFF. DNA for the CDR3: TGTGCCAGCAGCACAGGGACAGTCAAGAATGAAAAACTGTTTTTT. This sequence joins TRBV7-9 and TRBJ1-4, with TRBD1 matching over 7 bases. CDR1 and CDR2 (germline): SEHNR, FQNEAQ (reference sequence). After removal of 5 bases from V and 5 bases from J, the junction contained 8 bases not matched to a gene. The CDR3 is 15 residues long. The whole variable domain, remainder taken from reference TRBV7-9 and TRBJ1-4, is DTGVSQNPRHKITKRGQNVTFRCDPISEHNRLYWYRQTLGQGPEFLTYFQNEAQLEKSRLLSDRFSAERPKGSFSTLEIQRTEQGDSAMYLCASSTGTVKNEKLFFGSGTQLSVL.

The chain uses TRBV6-5 and TRBJ1-6; D is undetermined. Trimming removed 7 bases at V and 7 bases at J, with 11 bases between. CDR1 and CDR2 (germline): MNHEY, SVGAGI. CDR3 size: 13 residues. This chain's CDR3 is CASTPGVNSPLHF. CDR3 bases: TGTGCCAGCACGCCAGGCGTGAATTCACCCCTCCACTTT.

This clone was found once. The V gene is TRBV10-3, the J gene TRBJ1-2; TRBD1 matches at 7 bases. The J segment lost 6 bases and the V segment lost 10 bases, leaving 11 bases of the junction unmatched. CDR1 is ENHRY and CDR2 is SYGVKD in the germline V gene. The CDR3 covers 13 residues. CDR3 protein: CASNPDRNNGYTF. In DNA form, the CDR3 reads TGTGCCAGCAACCCGGACAGGAATAATGGCTACACCTTC.

V is TRBV14 and J is TRBJ2-7; D perhaps matches TRBD1 (6 bases). V lost 1 base to trimming and J lost 4 bases, with 11 bases between them. The V gene's germline CDR1 is SGHDN and CDR2 FVKESK. CDR3 length: 14 amino acids. The CDR3 region has the DNA TGTGCCAGCAGCCAAGGGTCCACAGGGTACGAGCAGTACTTC. This gives the protein CASSQGSTGYEQYF.

This clone occurred a few times. The chain employs TRBV19 and TRBJ2-2; TRBD2 is a possible D gene (5 bases). V gave up 6 bases and J gave up 0 bases, with 11 bases separating them. From germline, CDR1 is LNHDA and CDR2 SQIVND (reference sequence). The CDR3 loop spans 15 amino acids. The CDR3 region has the DNA TGTGCCAGTAGCCGAGACTATGCGAACACCGGGGAGCTGTTTTTT. Residues: CASSRDYANTGELFF.

The chain employs TRBV3-1 (or the pseudogene TRBV3-2) and TRBJ1-6; D is possibly TRBD1 (5 bases). V was shortened by 0 bases and J by 9 bases, with 9 bases between the two germline ends. CDR3 size: 14 residues. Germline V gene data show CDR1 as LGHDT and CDR2 as YNNKEL (reference sequence). CDR3 DNA: TGTGCCAGCAGCCAAGAACAGGCGACTTCACCCCTCCACTTT. Its translation is CASSQEQATSPLHF.

The chain employs TRBV3-1 (or the pseudogene TRBV3-2) and TRBJ1-1; D unclear. CDR1 is LGHDT and CDR2 is YNNKEL in the germline V gene (reference sequence). Trimming removed 4 bases from V and 7 bases from J, with 4 bases in between. This CDR3 region has 10 residues. The CDR3 bases are TGTGCCAGCAGCCCTCTTGAAGCTTTCTTT. It translates to CASSPLEAFF.

CDR3: CASSRAGTGNYEQYF. In DNA, the CDR3 is TGTGCCAGCTCACGAGCCGGGACAGGCAACTACGAGCAGTACTTC. The chain is built from TRBV18 and TRBJ2-7; 8 bases agree with TRBD1. CDR3 length: 15 amino acids. From germline, CDR1 is KGHSH and CDR2 LQKENI. With 4 bases clipped from V and 3 bases from J, the junction kept 8 bases outside the gene matches. Complete variable domain (other parts from reference TRBV18 and TRBJ2-7): NAGVMQNPRHLVRRRGQEARLRCSPMKGHSHVYWYRQLPEEGLKFMVYLQKENIIDESGMPKERFSAEFPKEGPSILRIQQVVRGDSAAYFCASSRAGTGNYEQYFGPGTRLTVT.

The table lists this clone with a few counts. V gene TRBV19 combines with J gene TRBJ2-4, with TRBD1 matching over 8 bases. V was clipped by 7 bases and J by 0 bases; unmatched bases: 17. This CDR3 contains 19 residues. Germline CDR1 reads LNHDA; CDR2 reads SQIVND (reference sequence). The CDR3 region is CASKALSTGAKLAKNIQYF. The CDR3 DNA follows: TGTGCCAGTAAGGCCCTCTCGACAGGGGCCAAACTAGCCAAAAACATTCAGTACTTC.

The rearrangement links TRBV6-4 to TRBJ1-2; D is ambiguous. The CDR3 loop spans 13 amino acids. Trimming shortened V by 4 bases and J by 4 bases, and 10 bases separated the two germline ends. Germline V gene lookup returns CDR1 MRHNA and CDR2 SNTAGT. The DNA for the CDR3 is TGTGCCAGCAGTGCCGTGGGGAGCTATGGCTACACCTTC. Encoded protein: CASSAVGSYGYTF.

This chain links TRBV6-5 with TRBJ1-6; D possibly corresponds to TRBD1 (6 bases). The CDR3 extends over 13 amino acids. Deletions cut 4 bases from V and 8 bases from J, with 9 bases between. The germline gives CDR1 MNHEY, CDR2 SVGAGI. The CDR3 reads CASSSRTDSPLHF. Written as DNA, the CDR3 is TGTGCCAGCAGTTCAAGGACAGATTCACCCCTCCACTTT.

V usage is TRBV6-5 and J usage is TRBJ1-2; TRBD1 matches 7 bases. V lost 7 bases, J lost 6 bases, and 8 bases stayed unmatched. The germline V gene encodes CDR1 MNHEY and CDR2 SVGAGI. The CDR3 runs to 13 residues. CDR3 DNA sequence: TGTGCCAGCATAGGAGGGGGCGTGAATGGCTACACCTTC. It translates to CASIGGGVNGYTF.

The rearrangement joins TRBV6-5 to TRBJ2-1; D is possibly TRBD2 (8 bases). Trimming took 4 bases from V and 8 from J, leaving 15 bases between them. This CDR3 is 14 amino acids long. CDR1 and CDR2 from the germline V gene are MNHEY and SVGAGI. The CDR3 nucleotides read TGTGCCAGCAGTTCCCCGGGAGGGGGCCATGAGCAGTTCTTC. Its translation: CASSSPGGGHEQFF.

J is TRBJ2-1 and V is TRBV9; D is undetermined. The CDR3 contains 14 residues. Germline CDR1 reads SGDLS; CDR2 reads YYNGEE. Trimming left V 3 bases short and J 0 bases short, with 7 bases between. The CDR3: CASSGPSSYNEQFF. The CDR3 DNA reads as TGTGCCAGCAGCGGACCTAGCTCCTACAATGAGCAGTTCTTC. Combining the CDR3 with reference TRBV9 and TRBJ2-1 gives the whole variable domain DSGVTQTPKHLITATGQRVTLRCSPRSGDLSVYWYQQSLDQGLQFLIQYYNGEERAKGNILERFSAQQFPDLHSELNLSSLELGDSALYFCASSGPSSYNEQFFGPGTRLTVL.

The chain joins TRBV25-1 to TRBJ1-2; possibly TRBD1 for D (6 bases). Germline lookup yields CDR1 MGHDK and CDR2 SYGVNS. Trimming removed 4 bases at V and 4 bases at J, with 13 bases between. The CDR3 runs to 14 residues. CDR3 sequence: CASSAQGISYGYTF. The CDR3 nucleotides are TGTGCCAGCAGTGCACAGGGTATTAGCTATGGCTACACCTTC.

The V gene is TRBV6-5, the J gene TRBJ2-2; D might be TRBD1 (6 bases). The ends were cut back, 5 bases at V and 8 bases at J, with 12 bases in the middle. The germline V gene has CDR1 MNHEY and CDR2 SVGAGI. The CDR3 covers 13 residues. The DNA for the CDR3 is TGTGCCAGCAGTCCCCCCGGACAGGGGGAGCTGTTTTTT. It is translated as CASSPPGQGELFF.

The J gene is TRBJ1-5, the V gene TRBV18, with 7 positions matching TRBD1. This CDR3 is built from 14 residues. Unmatched junction bases numbered 4, after V lost 5 bases and J lost 3 bases. CDR1 and CDR2 from the germline V gene are KGHSH and LQKENI. As DNA, the CDR3 is TGTGCCAGCTCATTTACAGGGGACAATCAGCCCCAGCATTTT. Its translation is CASSFTGDNQPQHF.

V gene TRBV29-1 combines with J gene TRBJ2-3, with 9 nucleotides matching TRBD2. V trimming: 8 bases; J trimming: 2 bases; junction bases outside the gene matches: 8. The CDR3 contains 14 residues. The germline gives CDR1 SQVTM, CDR2 ANQGSEA. CDR3: CSMRGGYNTDTQYF. For the CDR3, the DNA is TGCAGCATGCGGGGGGGTTATAACACAGATACGCAGTATTTT.

The V call is TRBV6-5, the J call TRBJ2-5; possibly TRBD1 for D (6 bases). The V gene's germline CDR1 is MNHEY and CDR2 SVGAGI. The CDR3 is made up of 15 amino acids. Trimming took off 2 bases at V and 5 bases at J, with 15 bases between the two ends. CDR3 coding DNA: TGTGCCAGCAGTTACCAGGGGCCTCAATCGGAGACCCAGTACTTC. Its translation: CASSYQGPQSETQYF.

This rearrangement joins TRBV2 to TRBJ2-2; TRBD2 agrees at 10 bases. Germline CDR1 and CDR2: SNHLY and FYNNEI. CDR3 length equals 15 residues. V trimming: 7 bases; J trimming: 5 bases; junction bases outside the gene matches: 7. The CDR3 nucleotides read TGTGCCAGCAACAAGCGGGGGGGGCTGACCGGGGAGCTGTTTTTT. It translates to CASNKRGGLTGELFF. The full variable domain, rest sourced from reference TRBV2 and TRBJ2-2, is EPEVTQTPSHQVTQMGQEVILRCVPISNHLYFYWYRQILGQKVEFLVSFYNNEISEKSEIFDDQFSVERPDGSNFTLKIRSTKLEDSAMYFCASNKRGGLTGELFFGEGSRLTVL.

The V gene is TRBV7-2, the J gene TRBJ1-3; D remains ambiguous. V was pared by 1 base and J by 0 bases, with 10 bases between. The CDR3 length is 16 residues. Per the germline V gene, CDR1 is SGHTA and CDR2 is FQGNSA. In DNA, the CDR3 is TGTGCCAGCAGCTTAGAAGTGGCCGCCTCTGGAAACACCATATATTTT. This gives the protein CASSLEVAASGNTIYF. Complete variable domain (other parts from reference TRBV7-2 and TRBJ1-3): GAGVSQSPSNKVTEKGKDVELRCDPISGHTALYWYRQSLGQGLEFLIYFQGNSAPDKSGLPSDRFSAERTGGSVSTLTIQRTQQEDSAVYLCASSLEVAASGNTIYFGEGSWLTVV.

This sequence joins TRBV9 and TRBJ2-1; 9 positions agree with TRBD1. Trimming cost V 3 bases and J 8 bases; bases outside gene matches: 12. The CDR3 covers 16 residues. CDR1 is SGDLS and CDR2 is YYNGEE in the germline V gene. CDR3 in amino acids: CASSERGQGINHEQFF. For the CDR3, the DNA is TGTGCCAGCAGCGAGAGGGGACAGGGTATTAACCATGAGCAGTTCTTC.

The chain combines TRBV7-2 with TRBJ1-6, with D perhaps TRBD1 (6 bases). Trimming removed 5 bases from V and 5 bases from J, with 10 bases in between. CDR3 length equals 14 residues. Germline assignment: CDR1 SGHTA and CDR2 FQGNSA. The CDR3 nucleotides are TGTGCCAGCAGCCTCTGGACAGATAATTCACCCCTCCACTTT. Protein: CASSLWTDNSPLHF.

This chain joins TRBV14 and TRBJ2-7; TRBD1 matches at 7 bases. V was clipped by 1 base and J by 6 bases; unmatched bases: 9. From germline, CDR1 is SGHDN and CDR2 FVKESK. This CDR3 has 15 residues. The chain's CDR3 is CASSQGGQPGVEQYF. In nucleotides, the CDR3 is TGTGCCAGCAGCCAAGGGGGACAGCCCGGCGTCGAGCAGTACTTC.

The gene calls are TRBV27 and TRBJ1-4; D gene ambiguous. Germline V gene sequence: CDR1 MNHEY, CDR2 SMNVEV (reference sequence). The CDR3 length is 14 residues. Deletions cut 6 bases from V and 7 bases from J, with 15 bases between. The CDR3 bases are TGTGCCAGCAGGCCGAGGGCTTGGGGTGAAAAACTGTTTTTT. This codes for CASRPRAWGEKLFF. The full variable domain, with the rest looked up from reference TRBV27 and TRBJ1-4, is EAQVTQNPRYLITVTGKKLTVTCSQNMNHEYMSWYRQDPGLGLRQIYYSMNVEVTDKGDVPEGYKVSRKEKRNFPLILESPSPNQTSLYFCASRPRAWGEKLFFGSGTQLSVL.